These T cell receptor beta chains were read from a single sample in a study of blood T cell repertoires in COVID-19. TCRdb's copy holds only in-frame clones and misses some; the assay was immunoSEQ multiplex PCR. Of roughly 220,000 clones in the sample, 88% were seen once. The specimen was PBMCs or T cells enriched from blood (not recorded which). Receptors were obtained from a woman aged 45-65 years with acute COVID-19. CDR3s include the opening cysteine and the closing phenylalanine or tryptophan. The order of the fields is J gene, D gene, V gene, clone size, CDR3 DNA, CDR3 protein. A D gene is named only where the DNA matches it firmly. Part of the rows lack a size; the others show once, few, many or a class for expanded clones.

>TRBJ2-7|TRBD2|TRBV7-2|NA
TGTGCCAGCAGCTTAGGGGTGAGGACTAGCTCCTACGAGCAGTACTTC
CASSLGVRTSSYEQYF
>TRBJ1-6|TRBD1|TRBV5-4|NA
TGTGCCAGCAGCGCCGGGACAGGGAATTCACCCCTCCACTTT
CASSAGTGNSPLHF
>TRBJ2-7|NA|TRBV6-1|NA
TGTGCCAGCAGTGAGGGCAGGGACTACGAGCAGTACTTC
CASSEGRDYEQYF
>TRBJ2-7|NA|TRBV12-3/TRBV12-4|NA
TGTGCCAGCAGTCTAACCCACTATTCCGAGCAGTACTTC
CASSLTHYSEQYF
>TRBJ2-7|NA|TRBV21-1|NA
TGTGCCAGCAGCAAAGGACTAGCGGGATTCGAGCAGTACTTC
CASSKGLAGFEQYF
>TRBJ1-3|NA|TRBV19|NA
TGTGCCAGTAGTATGAATGCTGGTCAGGCGTCCTCTGGAAACACCATATATTTT
CASSMNAGQASSGNTIYF
>TRBJ1-1|TRBD1|TRBV18|NA
TGTGCCAGCTCACCGATGACAGGGGACGTTAACACTGAAGCTTTCTTT
CASSPMTGDVNTEAFF
>TRBJ1-2|NA|TRBV2|NA
TGTGCCAGCAGTGTCTATAGGGGCGACTATGGCTACACCTTC
CASSVYRGDYGYTF
>TRBJ2-7|NA|TRBV4-3|NA
TGCGCCAGCAGCTCCCCTCCCGGCGAGCAGTACTTC
CASSSPPGEQYF
>TRBJ1-6|NA|TRBV28|NA
TGTGCCAGCAGTTGGACAGCGAGCTCCTATAATTCACCCCTCCACTTT
CASSWTASSYNSPLHF
>TRBJ2-1|TRBD1|TRBV30|once
TGTGCCTGGAGTTCGGGACAGGGGCCCTTCGGTGAGCAGTTCTTC
CAWSSGQGPFGEQFF
>TRBJ2-7|NA|TRBV29-1|NA
TGCAGCGTTGGACGGACAGCCTACGAGCAGTACTTC
CSVGRTAYEQYF
>TRBJ2-2|NA|TRBV27|NA
TGTGCCAGCAGTCCCGGGACTGCCACCGGGGAGCTGTTTTTT
CASSPGTATGELFF
>TRBJ2-6|NA|TRBV6-4|NA
TGTGCCAGCAGTGAGGGGGGGGCCTCTGGGGCCAACGTCCTGACTTTC
CASSEGGASGANVLTF
>TRBJ2-1|TRBD2|TRBV7-3|NA
TGTGCCAGCAGCTTTAGCGGGGTCTCCTACAATGAGCAGTTCTTC
CASSFSGVSYNEQFF
>TRBJ2-1|TRBD1|TRBV5-4|NA
TGTGCCAGCAGCTTGGATGGACAGGACACACGGGGGCAGTTCTTC
CASSLDGQDTRGQFF
>TRBJ1-1|TRBD1|TRBV7-6|NA
TGTGCCAGCAGCTTAGGGACAGGCCGGTTGAACACTGAAGCTTTCTTT
CASSLGTGRLNTEAFF
>TRBJ1-2|TRBD1|TRBV19|NA
TGTGCCAGTAGTGCCAACGACAGGGAAGCTAACTATGGCTACACCTTC
CASSANDREANYGYTF
>TRBJ1-6|NA|TRBV5-1|NA
TGCGCCAGCAGCTTGGGCAGGGTGGATAATTCACCCCTCCACTTT
CASSLGRVDNSPLHF
>TRBJ2-1|TRBD2|TRBV4-2|NA
TGTGCCAGCAGCCCCCCCGACGAGCTAGCGGGAGTATCGCAGTTCTTC
CASSPPDELAGVSQFF
>TRBJ1-4|TRBD1|TRBV11-2|NA
TGTGCCAGCAGCCCCAGGGGGCGCTTAGAAAAACTGTTTTTT
CASSPRGRLEKLFF
>TRBJ2-7|NA|TRBV7-9|NA
TGTGCCAGCAGCTGGGAGGTGGGCCACGAGCAGTACTTC
CASSWEVGHEQYF
>TRBJ1-1|TRBD1|TRBV28|NA
TGTGCCAGCAGACCCCCCGGGACAGGAGACACAGGTGAAGCTTTCTTT
CASRPPGTGDTGEAFF
>TRBJ2-3|TRBD1|TRBV6-2/TRBV6-3|NA
TGTGCCAGCAGCCACACAGGGGACACGCAGTATTTT
CASSHTGDTQYF
>TRBJ2-1|NA|TRBV9|NA
TGTGCCAGCAGCGTAGAAACCTTCGCTACGACCTCCTCCGGGAATGAGCAGTTCTTC
CASSVETFATTSSGNEQFF
>TRBJ2-1|NA|TRBV3-1/TRBV3-2|NA
TGTGCCAGCAGCCAAGCCGCTGGAGACAATGAGCAGTTCTTC
CASSQAAGDNEQFF
>TRBJ2-1|TRBD2|TRBV19|NA
TGTGCCAGTAGTACCCGGACTAGCGGGATATACAATGAGCAGTTCTTC
CASSTRTSGIYNEQFF
>TRBJ1-2|NA|TRBV27|NA
TGTGCCAGCAGTCTATTCAGGGGTGTGGGCTACACCTTC
CASSLFRGVGYTF
>TRBJ1-2|NA|TRBV27|NA
TGTGCCAGCGGAAGGCGAACTCGGGGCTATGGCTACACCTTC
CASGRRTRGYGYTF
>TRBJ1-5|TRBD1|TRBV27|NA
TGTGCCAGCAGTCCCCAAAGACAGGGGAATCAGCCCCAGCATTTT
CASSPQRQGNQPQHF
>TRBJ2-1|TRBD2|TRBV7-8|NA
TGTGCCAGCAGCTTTTACGGGGGAGGGCCCTACAATGAGCAGTTCTTC
CASSFYGGGPYNEQFF
>TRBJ2-2|NA|TRBV23-1|NA
TGCGCCAGCAGTCAAGCAATTCAGGGTTTGGCCGGGGAGCTGTTTTTT
CASSQAIQGLAGELFF
>TRBJ2-1|NA|TRBV27|NA
TGTGCCAGCAGCCCCCGTGGGAGCCCCTACAATGAGCAGTTCTTC
CASSPRGSPYNEQFF
>TRBJ1-1|NA|TRBV6-5|NA
TGTGCCAGCAGTACCCGGTACTCCTACGCTTTCTTT
CASSTRYSYAFF
>TRBJ1-1|TRBD1|TRBV14|NA
TGTGCCAGCAGCCGCTGGGACAGGATGAACACTGAAGCTTTCTTT
CASSRWDRMNTEAFF
>TRBJ2-7|TRBD2|TRBV28|NA
TGTGCCAGCAGTCCGGGAGGAACGGGAGGGCCGGGGGAGCAGTACTTC
CASSPGGTGGPGEQYF
>TRBJ2-1|TRBD2|TRBV3-1/TRBV3-2|NA
TGTGCCAGCAGCACCCGGACTAGCGGGAGTAATGAGCAGTTCTTC
CASSTRTSGSNEQFF
>TRBJ2-3|NA|TRBV4-3|NA
TGCGCCAGCAGCCAAGGAAGGGGGATCACAGATACGCAGTATTTT
CASSQGRGITDTQYF
>TRBJ1-2|TRBD1|TRBV9|NA
TGTGCCAGCAGCACAGGACAGGCCGCTAACTATGGCTACACCTTC
CASSTGQAANYGYTF
>TRBJ1-5|NA|TRBV9|NA
TGTGCCAGCAGCGCCGACAGGTTTTATCAGCCCCAGCATTTT
CASSADRFYQPQHF
>TRBJ2-7|NA|TRBV2|NA
TGTGCCAGCAGCCCCCTCATGCGGCGCGAGCAGTACTTC
CASSPLMRREQYF
>TRBJ1-4|NA|TRBV5-5|NA
TGTGCCAGCAGCCCACACAGAGCTAATGAAAAACTGTTTTTT
CASSPHRANEKLFF
>TRBJ2-1|TRBD2|TRBV29-1|NA
TGCAGCGTTGGGCGAGCGGGAGAGGGCTATGAGCAGTTCTTC
CSVGRAGEGYEQFF
>TRBJ2-7|NA|TRBV28|NA
TGTGCCAGCACTACCCCAGGGGGCGGGAGAATCTACGAGCAGTACTTC
CASTTPGGGRIYEQYF
>TRBJ1-5|TRBD1|TRBV6-2/TRBV6-3|NA
TGTGCCAGCAGTTCGGACAGGGGTGGACAGCCCCAGCATTTT
CASSSDRGGQPQHF
>TRBJ1-2|TRBD1|TRBV7-2|NA
TGTGCCAGCAGCAATCGACAGGGGGCTAACTATGGCTACACCTTC
CASSNRQGANYGYTF
>TRBJ2-7|NA|TRBV28|NA
TGTGCCAGCAGCTCTAACGAGCAGTACTTC
CASSSNEQYF
>TRBJ2-1|NA|TRBV10-2|NA
TGCGCCAGCAGTGAGCCATTAACAGCCGGGAGAAACAATGAGCAGTTCTTC
CASSEPLTAGRNNEQFF
>TRBJ1-1|NA|TRBV5-1|NA
TGCGCCAGCAGCTGGAGTGGGTACGACACTGAAGCTTTCTTT
CASSWSGYDTEAFF